A selection of T cell receptor beta chains follows, all from one sample in a study of control samples from healthy donors and cancer patients. Clones were sequenced by immunoSEQ multiplex PCR, and TCRdb holds only the in-frame ones, with some missing. The sample carries 150,000 or so clones, around 90% recorded once. Sequencing used blood. Source of these receptors: a young man in good health. Both conserved end residues are part of each CDR3. The D gene is left open where the match is weak.

v_gene	j_gene	d_gene	CDR3nt	CDR3aa
TRBV14	TRBJ2-2	NA	TGTGCCAGCAGCCAAGAGGTCCAGGAAGATACCGGGGAGCTGTTTTTT	CASSQEVQEDTGELFF
TRBV3-1/TRBV3-2	TRBJ2-1	TRBD2	TGTGCCAGCAGCCAAGGTAGCGGGGGGAACAATGAGCAGTTCTTC	CASSQGSGGNNEQFF
TRBV7-9	TRBJ2-3	NA	TGTGCCAGCAGCTTGTGGGGCGCAGGGGATACGCAGTATTTT	CASSLWGAGDTQYF
TRBV23-1	TRBJ1-2	NA	TGCGCCAGCAGTCAAAGTGTTGTGACGAACTATGGCTACACCTTC	CASSQSVVTNYGYTF
TRBV30	TRBJ2-3	TRBD1	TGTGCCTGGAGCCGGACAGGGGGCACAGATACGCAGTATTTT	CAWSRTGGTDTQYF
TRBV29-1	TRBJ1-1	NA	TGCAGCGTTGTGGAAGGGCACACTGAAGCTTTCTTT	CSVVEGHTEAFF
TRBV9	TRBJ2-3	TRBD2	TGTGCCAGCAGCGTAGCGGGACTAGTCGCAGATACGCAGTATTTT	CASSVAGLVADTQYF
TRBV19	TRBJ2-5	NA	TGTGCCAGTAGTATTCTAGTGGGTCAAACGGAGACCCAGTACTTC	CASSILVGQTETQYF
TRBV4-3	TRBJ2-7	TRBD2	TGCGCCAGCAGCCAAGGGGTTGGGGGGGGAGAGGAGCAGTACTTC	CASSQGVGGGEEQYF
TRBV2	TRBJ2-1	NA	TGTGCCAGCAGTGAAGCGGGGAACTCCTACAATGAGCAGTTCTTC	CASSEAGNSYNEQFF
TRBV24-1	TRBJ2-3	NA	TGTGCCACCAGTGATTTGCGAGAGGCAGATACGCAGTATTTT	CATSDLREADTQYF
TRBV6-5	TRBJ2-3	NA	TGTGCCAGCAGACAGGGTTTGGATTCAGATACGCAGTATTTT	CASRQGLDSDTQYF
TRBV12-3/TRBV12-4	TRBJ1-2	NA	TGTGCCAGCACCCAGAACGACAAAAACGGCTACACCTTC	CASTQNDKNGYTF
TRBV30	TRBJ1-2	TRBD1	TGTGCCTGGAGTGAGGGGGCGCGTGGCTACACCTTC	CAWSEGARGYTF
TRBV9	TRBJ2-3	TRBD2	TGTGCCAGCAGCGTAGAGGGTAGCGGGGGGTACACAGATACGCAGTATTTT	CASSVEGSGGYTDTQYF
TRBV15	TRBJ2-1	TRBD2	TGTGCCACCAGCAGGAGGAGGCTAGCGGGGGGCGGTTACAATGAGCAGTTCTTC	CATSRRRLAGGGYNEQFF
TRBV7-6	TRBJ2-3	NA	TGTGCCAGCAGCCCGTCGGTGGCAGATACGCAGTATTTT	CASSPSVADTQYF
TRBV19	TRBJ1-1	NA	TGTGCCAGTAGCCTGGGACCAGTTATGAACACTGAAGCTTTCTTT	CASSLGPVMNTEAFF
TRBV7-9	TRBJ2-7	NA	TGTGCCAGCAGCTTAGGAAGCGCCTCGACAGGTAAACCCTACGAGCAGTACTTC	CASSLGSASTGKPYEQYF
TRBV24-1	TRBJ2-3	TRBD2	TGTGCCACCAGTGATCTCGGGACTAGCAGAGATACGCAGTATTTT	CATSDLGTSRDTQYF
TRBV7-2	TRBJ2-1	TRBD2	TGTGCCAGCAGCTCGTCTAGCGGGGGGCGGGGTGAGCAGTTCTTC	CASSSSSGGRGEQFF
TRBV9	TRBJ2-7	TRBD2	TGTGCCAGCAGCCCCCGCGGGACTAACTACGAGCAGTACTTC	CASSPRGTNYEQYF
TRBV30	TRBJ2-1	TRBD2	TGTGCCTGGAGCCTCGGGACTAGCATTGAGCAGTTCTTC	CAWSLGTSIEQFF
TRBV9	TRBJ2-2	NA	TGTGCCAGCGCTGTGGAGGGGGGCACCGGGGAGCTGTTTTTT	CASAVEGGTGELFF